This section outlines one T cell receptor (beta chain) sequence together with its context. TCRdb's copy holds only in-frame clones and misses some; the assay was immunoSEQ multiplex PCR. The table lists about 85,000 clones, 85% to 90% of them singletons, with approximately 7.6% in the top ten. The sample is drawn from a study of control samples from healthy donors and cancer patients. Germline assignment: CDR1 SGHAT and CDR2 FQNNGV. The CDR3 extends over 14 amino acids. V dropped 5 bases and J dropped 7 bases, with 12 bases sitting between them. What was sequenced was blood. The clonotype was recovered from a woman between 55 and 75 years old in good health. The chain carries TRBV11-2 and TRBJ1-6; a weak D match, TRBD1 (5 bases). The CDR3 bases are TGTGCCAGCAGCCTCAGGGAGGCAAATTCACCCCTCCACTTT. Amino acids: CASSLREANSPLHF.